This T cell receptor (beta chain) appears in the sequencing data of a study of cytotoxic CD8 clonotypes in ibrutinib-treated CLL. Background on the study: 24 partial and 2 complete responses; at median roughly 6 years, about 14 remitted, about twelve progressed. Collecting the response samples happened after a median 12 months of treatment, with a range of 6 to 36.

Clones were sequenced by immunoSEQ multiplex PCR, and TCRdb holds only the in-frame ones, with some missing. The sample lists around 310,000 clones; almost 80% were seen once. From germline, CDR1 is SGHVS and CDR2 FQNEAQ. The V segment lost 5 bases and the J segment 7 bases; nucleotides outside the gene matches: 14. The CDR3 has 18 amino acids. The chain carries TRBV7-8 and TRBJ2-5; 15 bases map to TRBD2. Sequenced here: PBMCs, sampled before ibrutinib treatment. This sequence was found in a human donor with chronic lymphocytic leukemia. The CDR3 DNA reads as TGTGCCAGCAGCCCCGGACTAGCGGGAGGGCGAGAAGTGGGGACCCAGTACTTC. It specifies CASSPGLAGGREVGTQYF.